These 5 T cell receptor beta chains were sequenced from one sample in a study of CD8 T cells in ankylosing spondylitis. TCRdb reprocessed the 5' RACE reads via MiXCR and lists one record per CDR3 protein. Of about 340,000 distinct CDR3 sequences detected, approximately 15% appear once; the ten largest clones hold 0.95% to 1.4%. Sequencing input: blood, either unsorted or a sorted T cell fraction (not recorded which). These receptors all stem from a male donor with ankylosing spondylitis or in good health (not recorded which).

The chain is built from TRBV28 and TRBJ1-6; D is perhaps TRBD1 (6 bases). Trimming pared 5 bases from V and 4 bases from J, leaving 9 bases between. CDR1 is MDHEN, CDR2 SYDVKM, per germline. CDR3 size: 14 residues. The CDR3, as DNA: TGTGCCAGCAGTGACACAGGGTATAATTCACCCCTCCACTTT. As protein: CASSDTGYNSPLHF.

The gene calls are TRBV5-1 and TRBJ2-5; possibly TRBD1 for D (6 bases). Trimming removed 4 bases from V and 1 base from J, with 11 bases in between. Germline CDR1 is SGHRS and CDR2 is YFSETQ. The CDR3 consists of 14 residues. CDR3 nucleotide sequence: TGCGCCAGCAGCCCAGGGGACATCCAAGAGACCCAGTACTTC. Amino acid sequence: CASSPGDIQETQYF.

This chain uses TRBV7-2 with TRBJ2-7, with 7 bases lining up with TRBD1. This CDR3 region has 15 residues. The germline gives CDR1 SGHTA, CDR2 FQGNSA. V lost 1 base to trimming and J lost 5 bases; unmatched junction nucleotides: 8. CDR3 nucleotides: TGTGCCAGCAGCTTAGGAGGGACAGTTAGGCACGAGCAGTACTTC. This gives the protein CASSLGGTVRHEQYF.

The rearrangement links TRBV4-1 to TRBJ2-3; TRBD2 matches at 12 bases. The CDR3 loop spans 16 amino acids. Germline values: CDR1 MGHRA, CDR2 YSYEKL. V shed 6 bases and J 4 bases; nucleotides not matched to a gene: 8. The CDR3 region is CASRAGTSGWADTQYF. DNA for the CDR3: TGCGCCAGCAGGGCCGGGACTAGCGGGTGGGCAGATACGCAGTATTTT.

The chain couples TRBV6-5 to TRBJ2-1, with 10 bases aligning to TRBD1. After removal of 0 bases from V and 6 bases from J, the junction contained 8 bases not matched to a gene. The CDR3 totals 17 residues. The germline CDR1 and CDR2 sequences are MNHEY and SVGAGI. For the CDR3, the DNA is TGTGCCAGCAGTTACTCCAGCGGGACAGGGGCCGCCAATGAGCAGTTCTTC. Translating gives CASSYSSGTGAANEQFF.